Each of the 10 T cell receptor beta chains below was sequenced from the same sample in a study of long-term antiretroviral therapy in people with HIV. Survey-level resolution applied to immunoSEQ assay v3.0. The method was immunoSEQ multiplex PCR; TCRdb's version includes in-frame clones alone and lacks a portion of them. The sample lists approximately 16,000 clones; more than 75% were seen once. Sequenced material: unsorted PBMCs, taken 0.5 years after starting antiretroviral therapy. The receptor source for this set is a woman aged 40 to 50 with HIV.

J is TRBJ2-3 and V is TRBV5-5; D ambiguous. V lost 4 bases and J lost 5, with 14 bases in between. Germline CDR1 and CDR2: SGHKS and YYEKEE (reference sequence). The CDR3 is 14 residues long. CDR3 in DNA: TGTGCCAGCAGCAGACGCCCTAGGGAAGATACGCAGTATTTT. Protein: CASSRRPREDTQYF. The full variable domain, completed using reference TRBV5-5 and TRBJ2-3, is DAGVTQSPTHLIKTRGQQVTLRCSPISGHKSVSWYQQVLGQGPQFIFQYYEKEERGRGNFPDRFSARQFPNYSSELNVNALLLGDSALYLCASSRRPREDTQYFGPGTRLTVL.

The CDR3 DNA is TGTGCCAGCAGCGGATGGACAGTGAACACCGGGGAGCTGTTTTTT. This gives the protein CASSGWTVNTGELFF. The V and J genes are TRBV9 and TRBJ2-2, with D possibly TRBD1 on 6 matching bases. This CDR3 comprises 15 residues. The germline gives CDR1 SGDLS, CDR2 YYNGEE. The V end lost 3 bases, the J end lost 1 base, and 10 bases lay between the germline ends.

V gene TRBV9 combines with J gene TRBJ2-5; TRBD2 aligns across 10 bases. V was pared by 3 bases and J by 2 bases, with 7 bases of the junction left unmatched. The CDR3 totals 16 residues. Germline-derived CDR1 and CDR2 are SGDLS and YYNGEE. The CDR3 DNA sequence: TGTGCCAGCAGCGCATTAGCGGGAGGTGTACAAGAGACCCAGTACTTC. Its protein product is CASSALAGGVQETQYF.

The chain couples TRBV7-8 to TRBJ1-4; D gene unclear. V was clipped by 1 base and J by 5 bases, with 11 bases between them. This CDR3 is built from 15 residues. In germline, CDR1 is SGHVS, CDR2 FQNEAQ. The DNA of the CDR3 is TGTGCCAGCAGCTTAGTCGAGGGCCGAAATGAAAAACTGTTTTTT. Amino acids: CASSLVEGRNEKLFF.

This clone was counted between two and nine times. The gene calls are TRBV6-5 and TRBJ1-1; D is uncertain. V was shortened by 2 bases and J by 0 bases, with 7 bases between the two germline ends. The CDR3 spans 14 residues. The germline V gene encodes CDR1 MNHEY and CDR2 SVGAGI. DNA of the CDR3: TGTGCCAGCAGTTACGGGGATATGAACACTGAAGCTTTCTTT. This codes for CASSYGDMNTEAFF.

V gene TRBV4-2 combines with J gene TRBJ2-3, with D unresolved. Germline V gene lookup returns CDR1 LGHNA and CDR2 YNFKEQ. The ends were cut back, 3 bases at V and 3 bases at J, with 13 bases in the middle. The CDR3 runs to 15 residues. The DNA of the CDR3 is TGTGCCAGCAGCCACGGTGGTGGTGCAACAGATACGCAGTATTTT. Encoded protein: CASSHGGGATDTQYF.

This sequence joins TRBV11-1 and TRBJ1-1, with 7 positions matching TRBD1. The CDR3 has 14 residues. Trimming cost V 5 bases and J 9 bases; bases outside gene matches: 12. CDR1 is SGHAT, CDR2 FQDESV, per germline (reference sequence). The CDR3 spells CASSPQGVFYKAFF. The CDR3 coding sequence is TGTGCCAGCAGCCCGCAGGGGGTATTCTATAAAGCTTTCTTT.

J is TRBJ2-1 and V is TRBV7-9; 11 nucleotides agree with TRBD2. Looked up from germline, CDR1 is SEHNR and CDR2 is FQNEAQ (reference sequence). This CDR3 is built from 18 residues. Germline trimming cut 5 bases from V and 8 bases from J; bases unmatched to any gene: 17. The CDR3 loop is CASSPFPLLAGGHDEQFF. CDR3 nucleotide sequence: TGTGCCAGCAGCCCTTTTCCACTATTAGCGGGAGGGCACGATGAGCAGTTCTTC.

This sequence joins TRBV9 and TRBJ2-2; TRBD2 matches 8 bases. Trimming at V came to 0 bases and at J to 2 bases, leaving 12 bases not matched to a gene. The CDR3 extends over 19 amino acids. Germline CDR1 and CDR2: SGDLS and YYNGEE. CDR3 DNA: TGTGCCAGCAGCGTAGTCCCCACCTCCGCGGGGGGAAACACCGGGGAGCTGTTTTTT. Residues: CASSVVPTSAGGNTGELFF.

The chain couples TRBV7-9 to TRBJ1-1; D might be TRBD1 (5 bases). The CDR3 contains 13 residues. Trimming left V 3 bases short and J 4 bases short, with 9 bases between. Germline values: CDR1 SEHNR, CDR2 FQNEAQ (reference sequence). The CDR3 reads CASSFPGPTEAFF. Written as DNA, the CDR3 is TGTGCCAGCAGCTTTCCAGGGCCCACTGAAGCTTTCTTT.